Shown below are 10 T cell receptor beta chains from a single sample sequenced in a study of cytomegalovirus exposure and HLA in healthy donors. The table came from immunoSEQ multiplex PCR; TCRdb's copy has only in-frame clones and leaves some out. The sample carries more than 85,000 clones, roughly 94% recorded once. The specimen sequenced was PBMCs. These receptors were taken from a woman aged 18-30 years in good health and CMV-seronegative.

This chain joins TRBV5-4 and TRBJ2-5; 8 bases are a match to TRBD2. Germline V gene sequence: CDR1 SGHNT, CDR2 YYREEE (reference sequence). This CDR3 region has 15 residues. V gave up 4 bases and J gave up 4 bases; unmatched junction bases: 9. CDR3 in DNA: TGTGCCAGCAGCCACGGGAGGGGTCTGGGAGAGACCCAGTACTTC. Protein sequence: CASSHGRGLGETQYF.

There are a few counts of this clone. The chain has TRBV10-1 and TRBJ1-2; 7 bases line up with TRBD1. The CDR3 runs to 13 residues. Germline V gene lookup returns CDR1 WNHNN and CDR2 SYGVQD (reference sequence). V was pared by 2 bases and J by 7 bases, with 4 bases of the junction left unmatched. CDR3 protein: CASSERQGPGYTF. Here the CDR3 DNA reads TGCGCCAGCAGTGAGAGACAGGGCCCTGGCTACACCTTC.

This chain connects TRBV13 to TRBJ2-2, with D perhaps matching TRBD2 (6 bases). The CDR3 has 12 residues. Germline CDR1 reads PRHDT; CDR2 reads FYEKMQ (reference sequence). V shed 5 bases and J shed 9 bases, with 10 bases lying between them. CDR3 amino acids: CASSNGGRELFF. Written as DNA, the CDR3 is TGTGCCAGCAGCAACGGGGGAAGGGAGCTGTTTTTT.

In regard to this clone: A much bigger clone sits one base away, suggesting this may be a read error. This specimen includes other DNA sequences encoding the same CDR3. The chain couples TRBV1 to TRBJ2-7; TRBD2 reflects the table's D call only, with no check against the DNA. TRBV1 is classified as a pseudogene. The CDR3 is 14 amino acids. The CDR3: CTSSQGGLAAEQYF. The CDR3, as DNA: TGCACCAGCAGCCAAGGGGGACTAGCGGCCGAGCAGTACTTT.

The chain is built from TRBV19 and TRBJ2-7; 11 bases line up with TRBD2. Germline CDR1 is LNHDA and CDR2 is SQIVND (reference sequence). The V segment lost 7 bases and the J segment 5 bases; nucleotides outside the gene matches: 16. The CDR3 sequence is 17 residues long. The CDR3 loop is CASKSGLAGTSAHEQYF. The CDR3 nucleotides read TGTGCCAGTAAGTCTGGACTAGCGGGCACATCCGCCCACGAGCAGTACTTC.

V gene TRBV19 combines with J gene TRBJ1-1, with D uncertain. Trimming took off 3 bases at V and 7 bases at J, with 12 bases between the two ends. This CDR3 is 13 amino acids long. CDR1 LNHDA and CDR2 SQIVND come from the germline V gene (reference sequence). CDR3 DNA sequence: TGTGCCAGTAGTATGAATACGGGAGGTGAAGCTTTCTTT. Translating it yields CASSMNTGGEAFF.

The V and J genes are TRBV5-1 and TRBJ2-3; D not resolved. This CDR3 is built from 15 residues. V gave up 4 bases and J gave up 1 base, with 13 bases separating them. From germline, CDR1 is SGHRS and CDR2 YFSETQ. CDR3 in amino acids: CASSVASPGTDTQYF. DNA of the CDR3: TGCGCCAGCAGCGTGGCTTCCCCGGGCACAGATACGCAGTATTTT.

The rearrangement links TRBV4-3 to TRBJ2-5; 10 bases fit TRBD1. V was clipped by 3 bases and J by 0 bases; unmatched bases: 1. CDR3 length: 15 residues. Per germline, CDR1 LGHNA and CDR2 YSLEER. The CDR3 spells CASSQGQGYQETQYF. Written as DNA, the CDR3 is TGCGCCAGCAGCCAGGGACAGGGGTACCAAGAGACCCAGTACTTC.

The CDR3: CASSGRANTGELFF. The DNA for the CDR3 is TGTGCCAGCAGCGGGAGGGCGAACACCGGGGAGCTGTTTTTT. The chain carries TRBV9 and TRBJ2-2, with a weak D call TRBD2 (6 bases). CDR1 and CDR2 (germline): SGDLS, YYNGEE. V gave up 3 bases and J gave up 0 bases, with 6 bases separating them. This CDR3 contains 14 residues.

The V call is TRBV7-6, the J call TRBJ2-1; 9 bases fit TRBD2. This CDR3 has 15 amino acids. In germline, CDR1 is SGHVS, CDR2 FNYEAQ. V was clipped by 5 bases and J by 0 bases; unmatched bases: 2. The CDR3 spells CASSPLAGSYNEQFF. Here the CDR3 DNA reads TGTGCCAGCAGCCCACTAGCGGGCTCCTACAATGAGCAGTTCTTC.